This T cell receptor (beta chain) was captured by sequencing in a study of human T cells and chemical hapten exposure (dated by TCRdb to the early 2020s). Regarding the research as a whole: Libraries were pooled for sequencing, and variation in per-sample TCR yields was attributed mainly to small differences in library volumes within the pool. Each blood RNA sample was used to sequence both TCR alpha and TCR beta chains. Peripheral blood TCR repertoire changes were tracked in vivo in alopecia patients during primary and secondary sensitization to the hapten diphenylcyclopropenone (DPC). Broad study findings and their caveats: Repeated subsampling changed both the strength of the expansion versus patch-test correlation and the threshold at which that correlation became significant. DPC sensitization did not change the number of TCRs with a frequency above 1 in 1000, and there was no evidence of changes in global repertoire structure.

Total RNA was isolated from unfractionated whole blood collected in Tempus Blood RNA tubes. A handful of healthy volunteers were used as TCR sequencing controls and were bled at day 0, 2 weeks and 6 weeks. Libraries were built with 5' RACE. The sample was run on an Illumina MiSeq. During library preparation, unique molecular identifiers were attached to individual cDNA molecules so that TCRs could be counted in a quantitative, reproducible way. The study's own analysis went as follows. Samples had a median of roughly 87,000 TCRs, with a range from about 23,224 to 750,000. V, J and CDR3 annotation of the TCR reads was performed with the Decombinator software suite. To make PS versus PT1 abundance plots, every sample was subsampled to the same number of TCRs (28,000). TCRs were defined as expanded if absent before sensitization and observed at least eight times at the 2-week time point. TCRdb applied fastp at Q25 and MiXCR to the public reads, then kept only in-frame beta chains. Each entry merges the rows of one CDR3 protein and shows their most common DNA and genes. TCRdb, not the authors, supplied the V and J calls. The sample yields 150,000 or so distinct CDR3 sequences; around 4% were counted once. The top ten hold around 1.5% of the sample.

This clonotype has more than one count but fewer than ten. Its specific antigen is unknown. Qualities for individual bases were not recorded, and no much larger clone is one base off. The clonotype originates from a female donor in good health.

The sequenced DNA is TGTGCCAGCAGTTTATTCGGGACCACCTCGGAAGAGACCCAGTACTTC. Its coded protein is CASSLFGTTSEETQYF. The chain is assembled from TRBV27 and TRBJ2-5, with the D gene tentatively TRBD1 or TRBD2, based on 5 matching bases in each. V gives up 1 base and J gives up 3 bases, and the segment between their germline ends measures 15 bases. Inclusive of the bounding cysteine and phenylalanine, the CDR3 is 16 residues long. Only the CDR3 part of the read is kept: 48 bases, read in frame from the first base. CDR1 and CDR2 (MNHEY, SMNVEV) derive from the germline V gene (reference sequence).